The 25 T cell receptor beta chains presented below share a single source sample, sequenced in a study of Ad26.COV2.S vaccination and SARS-CoV-2 variants. The assay was immunoSEQ multiplex PCR, and TCRdb's table has in-frame clones only and misses some. The table lists some 450,000 clones, around 91% of them singletons. Treatment denoted: about 20 received Ad26.COV2.S at low or high dose, single or two shots; roughly five received placebo; per-sample allocation not given. Day 63 following the first vaccine or placebo injection was when the samples were taken. This material consisted of peripheral blood, taken in a trial of Ad26.COV2.S vaccine versus placebo. The receptors originated from a person between 18 and 65 years old who received the Ad26.COV2.S COVID-19 vaccine or a placebo.

This chain connects TRBV7-2 to TRBJ2-7; D gene uncertain. V lost 1 base to trimming and J lost 4 bases, with 8 bases between them. The length of the CDR3 is 13 residues. In germline, CDR1 is SGHTA, CDR2 FQGNSA. The CDR3 reads CASSLDESYEQYF. In DNA, the CDR3 is TGTGCCAGCAGCTTAGACGAAAGTTACGAGCAGTACTTC.

V gene TRBV19 combines with J gene TRBJ1-6; D call uncertain. Looked up from germline, CDR1 is LNHDA and CDR2 is SQIVND (reference sequence). CDR3 length equals 17 residues. Trimming took 5 bases from V and 4 from J, leaving 18 bases between them. The CDR3 region is CASSPVLAEIYNSPLHF. The CDR3 nucleotides are TGTGCCAGTAGTCCGGTCCTGGCAGAGATTTATAATTCACCCCTCCACTTT.

This chain connects TRBV4-3 to TRBJ1-4; D call uncertain. Germline V gives CDR1 LGHNA, CDR2 YSLEER. There are 15 residues in the CDR3. V was trimmed by 4 bases and J by 10 bases, leaving 19 bases between them. CDR3 DNA: TGCGCCAGCAGCCCCCCCGGGGTGCTGCGGAGAAAACTGTTTTTT. Translated, it gives CASSPPGVLRRKLFF.

This clone was found once. CDR3 sequence: CASSEFLQETQYF. The CDR3 DNA follows: TGTGCCAGCAGTGAATTTTTACAAGAGACCCAGTACTTC. The chain carries TRBV2 and TRBJ2-5, with unresolved D. This CDR3 spans 13 amino acids. The germline CDR1 and CDR2 sequences are SNHLY and FYNNEI. Trimming took 2 bases from V and 2 from J, leaving 6 bases between them.

The chain combines TRBV19 with TRBJ2-1; D not resolved. The germline CDR1 and CDR2 sequences are LNHDA and SQIVND (reference sequence). V was cut by 3 bases and J by 1 base, with 10 bases left in between. This CDR3 region has 15 residues. CDR3 sequence reads: CASSMVSASYNEQFF. DNA for the CDR3: TGTGCCAGTAGTATGGTATCAGCGTCCTACAATGAGCAGTTCTTC.

This clone was seen a single time. The rearrangement links TRBV5-4 to TRBJ2-3; D is uncertain. Germline values: CDR1 SGHNT, CDR2 YYREEE (reference sequence). V lost 0 bases to trimming and J lost 0 bases, with 11 bases between them. CDR3 size: 16 residues. The CDR3 DNA reads TGTGCCAGCAGCTTGGCGGGCAGAACAAGCACAGATACGCAGTATTTT. Encoded protein: CASSLAGRTSTDTQYF.

This clone was observed a single time. The chain recombines TRBV5-6 with TRBJ1-5, with D maybe TRBD1 (5 bases). Germline lookup yields CDR1 SGHDT and CDR2 YYEEEE. The V and J ends lost 2 bases and 2 bases respectively, with 11 bases between them. The CDR3 is 15 amino acids. DNA for the CDR3: TGTGCCAGCAGCTTCCGCACAGGAGGCAATCAGCCCCAGCATTTT. It is translated as CASSFRTGGNQPQHF. The entire variable domain, with the rest obtained from reference TRBV5-6 and TRBJ1-5, is as follows: DAGVTQSPTHLIKTRGQQVTLRCSPKSGHDTVSWYQQALGQGPQFIFQYYEEEERQRGNFPDRFSGHQFPNYSSELNVNALLLGDSALYLCASSFRTGGNQPQHFGDGTRLSIL.

This rearrangement joins TRBV11-2 to TRBJ2-3, with 9 bases aligning to TRBD1. The CDR3 spans 17 residues. Germline V gene lookup returns CDR1 SGHAT and CDR2 FQNNGV. V gave up 5 bases and J gave up 4 bases; unmatched junction bases: 13. This CDR3 reads CASSPDKVGQGPDTQYF. CDR3 nucleotides: TGTGCCAGCAGCCCGGACAAGGTGGGACAGGGCCCAGATACGCAGTATTTT. The full variable domain, with the rest looked up from reference TRBV11-2 and TRBJ2-3, is EAGVAQSPRYKIIEKRQSVAFWCNPISGHATLYWYQQILGQGPKLLIQFQNNGVVDDSQLPKDRFSAERLKGVDSTLKIQPAKLEDSAVYLCASSPDKVGQGPDTQYFGPGTRLTVL.

The V and J genes are TRBV19 and TRBJ2-5; tentatively, D is TRBD2 (5 bases). Per germline, CDR1 LNHDA and CDR2 SQIVND (reference sequence). Trimming shortened V by 3 bases and J by 4 bases, and 18 bases separated the two germline ends. The CDR3 covers 16 residues. The CDR3 DNA sequence: TGTGCCAGTAGTATTCCCCGGACTGCCGGTGGAGAGACCCAGTACTTC. It specifies CASSIPRTAGGETQYF.

This chain links TRBV12-3 or TRBV12-4 with TRBJ1-2; D not certain. V was trimmed by 2 bases and J by 5 bases, leaving 9 bases between them. There are 13 residues in the CDR3. This CDR3 is CASSLPAKYGYTF. The DNA of the CDR3 is TGTGCCAGCAGTTTACCGGCCAAGTATGGCTACACCTTC.

The J gene is TRBJ2-1, the V gene TRBV11-3, with D perhaps given as TRBD1 or TRBD2 (5 bases each). The CDR3 is made up of 15 amino acids. Looked up from germline, CDR1 is SGHNT and CDR2 is YENEEA. V gave up 1 base and J gave up 2 bases, with 9 bases separating them. This CDR3 reads CASSLGQGAYNEQFF. The CDR3 nucleotides are TGTGCCAGCAGCTTAGGTCAGGGAGCCTACAATGAGCAGTTCTTC.

The J gene is TRBJ2-5, the V gene TRBV28; weak D call: TRBD1 (8 bases). Germline CDR1 and CDR2: MDHEN and SYDVKM. With 5 bases removed from V and 5 bases from J, the gap between germline ends came to 15 bases. This CDR3 spans 14 amino acids. The CDR3 sequence is CASSPHRGGETQYF. In DNA form, the CDR3 reads TGTGCCAGCAGTCCCCACAGGGGGGGGGAGACCCAGTACTTC.

CDR3 bases: TGTGCCAGCAGTTTATCGAATACTTTCCAAGAGACCCAGTACTTC. Amino acid sequence: CASSLSNTFQETQYF. The chain recombines TRBV27 with TRBJ2-5, with D uncertain. V lost 0 bases to trimming and J lost 1 base, with 9 bases between them. The CDR3 has 15 residues. Germline V CDR1 and CDR2: MNHEY, SMNVEV (reference sequence).

The chain combines TRBV19 with TRBJ2-1; D gene ambiguous. V lost 3 bases and J 4 bases, leaving 7 bases between the germline ends. This CDR3 has 13 residues. Germline V gene data show CDR1 as LNHDA and CDR2 as SQIVND (reference sequence). CDR3 region: CASSIGQYNEQFF. CDR3 DNA: TGTGCCAGTAGTATTGGTCAGTACAATGAGCAGTTCTTC. The full variable domain, completed using reference TRBV19 and TRBJ2-1, is DGGITQSPKYLFRKEGQNVTLSCEQNLNHDAMYWYRQDPGQGLRLIYYSQIVNDFQKGDIAEGYSVSREKKESFPLTVTSAQKNPTAFYLCASSIGQYNEQFFGPGTRLTVL.

The chain recombines TRBV28 with TRBJ1-5; D possibly corresponds to TRBD1 (5 bases). Germline CDR1 is MDHEN and CDR2 is SYDVKM. CDR3 length equals 14 residues. V lost 7 bases and J lost 4, with 14 bases in between. In DNA form, the CDR3 reads TGTGCCAGCAACTCACCCGGGGCTAATCAGCCCCAGCATTTT. Its translation is CASNSPGANQPQHF. Full variable domain (rest looked up from reference TRBV28 and TRBJ1-5): DVKVTQSSRYLVKRTGEKVFLECVQDMDHENMFWYRQDPGLGLRLIYFSYDVKMKEKGDIPEGYSVSREKKERFSLILESASTNQTSMYLCASNSPGANQPQHFGDGTRLSIL.

The chain uses TRBV6-5 and TRBJ1-5; TRBD1 aligns across 7 bases. V gave up 10 bases and J gave up 4 bases; unmatched junction bases: 4. In germline, CDR1 is MNHEY, CDR2 SVGAGI. This CDR3 contains 12 residues. CDR3 nucleotides: TGTGCCATTAAGGGGGCGAATCAGCCCCAGCATTTT. Its translation is CAIKGANQPQHF.

V usage is TRBV19 and J usage is TRBJ1-1, with 7 bases matching TRBD1. Germline assignment: CDR1 LNHDA and CDR2 SQIVND (reference sequence). Unmatched junction bases numbered 6, after V lost 5 bases and J lost 9 bases. The CDR3 is 12 amino acids. The CDR3 sequence is CASSPQGVQAFF. The CDR3 coding sequence is TGTGCCAGTAGTCCCCAGGGGGTTCAAGCTTTCTTT. Filled out from reference TRBV19 and TRBJ1-1, the complete variable domain reads DGGITQSPKYLFRKEGQNVTLSCEQNLNHDAMYWYRQDPGQGLRLIYYSQIVNDFQKGDIAEGYSVSREKKESFPLTVTSAQKNPTAFYLCASSPQGVQAFFGQGTRLTVV.

V usage is TRBV9 and J usage is TRBJ2-1; unclear D gene. Trimming left V 1 base short and J 0 bases short, with 8 bases between. The CDR3 runs to 15 residues. Germline loops: CDR1 SGDLS, CDR2 YYNGEE. The CDR3, as DNA: TGTGCCAGCAGCGTATTGTCGAGCTCCTACAATGAGCAGTTCTTC. As protein: CASSVLSSSYNEQFF.

The chain uses TRBV7-6 and TRBJ1-5, with D perhaps TRBD1 (6 bases). The V and J ends lost 11 bases and 0 bases respectively, with 17 bases between them. Germline V lookup: CDR1 SGHVS, CDR2 FNYEAQ. The CDR3 is 15 amino acids. CDR3 in DNA: TGTGCCCAACGTGGACAGCCTCATAGCAATCAGCCCCAGCATTTT. This translates into CAQRGQPHSNQPQHF.

This chain connects TRBV25-1 to TRBJ2-1; the match to TRBD2 covers 11 bases. In germline, CDR1 is MGHDK, CDR2 SYGVNS. V lost 3 bases and J lost 7; bases outside the gene matches: 5. The length of the CDR3 is 15 residues. CDR3 amino acids: CASSDSGRAGNEQFF. The CDR3 region has the DNA TGTGCCAGCAGTGATAGCGGGAGGGCCGGTAATGAGCAGTTCTTC.

V usage is TRBV28 and J usage is TRBJ2-1; 11 bases fit TRBD2. Germline CDR1 is MDHEN and CDR2 is SYDVKM. The trim removed 1 base at V and 5 bases at J, leaving 7 bases unmatched. This CDR3 spans 17 amino acids. The CDR3 reads CASSLSQTSGVDNEQFF. DNA for the CDR3: TGTGCCAGCAGTTTATCCCAGACTAGCGGGGTAGACAATGAGCAGTTCTTC.

CDR3 sequence reads: CSAPVRGSQHF. DNA for the CDR3: TGCAGTGCTCCGGTCAGGGGCTCCCAGCATTTT. V and J are TRBV20-1 and TRBJ1-5, with D possibly TRBD1 on 6 matching bases. Between the trimmed V and J ends, which lost 5 bases and 11 bases, there was a span of 13 bases. The CDR3 spans 11 residues. CDR1 DFQATT and CDR2 SNEGSKA come from the germline V gene (reference sequence).

CDR3 DNA sequence: TGTGCCAGTAGTGGGGGGACAGGGCTGGGCAATCAGCCCCAGCATTTT. Translated: CASSGGTGLGNQPQHF. The J gene is TRBJ1-5, the V gene TRBV19, with TRBD1 matching over 9 bases. The V and J ends lost 5 bases and 2 bases, in that order; junction bases with no gene match: 7. Looked up from germline, CDR1 is LNHDA and CDR2 is SQIVND (reference sequence). The CDR3 is 16 amino acids.

The chain recombines TRBV9 with TRBJ2-5, with D possibly matching TRBD2 (6 bases). This CDR3 comprises 15 residues. Per germline, CDR1 SGDLS and CDR2 YYNGEE. The V gene lost 0 bases and the J gene lost 7 bases, with 16 bases spanning the gap. CDR3 loop: CASSVGQLALSTQYF. CDR3 DNA: TGTGCCAGCAGCGTAGGGCAACTAGCATTATCGACCCAGTACTTC.

The rearrangement uses TRBV24-1 and TRBJ2-1; 9 bases line up with TRBD1. The CDR3 covers 16 residues. V shed 3 bases and J 4 bases; nucleotides not matched to a gene: 6. The germline CDR1 and CDR2 sequences are KGHDR and SFDVKD. CDR3 amino acids: CATSDPTGGKYNEQFF. DNA of the CDR3: TGTGCCACCAGTGATCCTACAGGGGGCAAATACAATGAGCAGTTCTTC.